A selection of T cell receptor beta chains follows, all from one sample in a study of blood T cell repertoires in COVID-19. This table comes from immunoSEQ multiplex PCR, and its TCRdb copy is limited to in-frame clones, with some not included. The sample carries approximately 240,000 clones, about 88% recorded once. The sample was peripheral blood. The receptors shown here come from a woman in her thirties or forties who had recovered from COVID-19. The CDR3 runs from the conserved cysteine through the conserved F or W. A D gene is named only where the DNA matches it firmly. Size is stated for part of the rows, as once, few or many counts, or as a class when the clone is expanded.

DNA: TGTGCCAGCAGCTTCCAGGGGGCCCTTAATGAAAAACTGTTTTTT
CDR3: CASSFQGALNEKLFF
D: TRBD1
V: TRBV11-3
size: .
J: TRBJ1-4

DNA: TGTGCCAGCAGTTCGCCGACAGGGGGTAGCAATCAGCCCCAGCATTTT
CDR3: CASSSPTGGSNQPQHF
D: TRBD1
V: TRBV6-6
size: .
J: TRBJ1-5

DNA: TGTGCCAGCAGCGTCAGTCGGGGGGACACCCAGTACTTC
CDR3: CASSVSRGDTQYF
D: .
V: TRBV9
size: .
J: TRBJ2-7

DNA: TGTGCCAGCAGGGAGACAGGGGTGCGAGTTTCACCCCTCCACTTT
CDR3: CASRETGVRVSPLHF
D: TRBD1
V: TRBV27
size: .
J: TRBJ1-6

DNA: TGTGCCAGCAGCTGGACTAGCGGGAGGCCAGATACGCAGTATTTT
CDR3: CASSWTSGRPDTQYF
D: TRBD2
V: TRBV6-2/TRBV6-3
size: .
J: TRBJ2-3

DNA: TGTGCCAGCAGCTTAGGTCGGGGAACCAGCACAGATACGCAGTATTTT
CDR3: CASSLGRGTSTDTQYF
D: .
V: TRBV11-2
size: .
J: TRBJ2-3

DNA: TGTGCCAGTAGTATTCTTACTAGCGGGGTCTACAATGAGCAGTTCTTC
CDR3: CASSILTSGVYNEQFF
D: TRBD2
V: TRBV19
size: .
J: TRBJ2-1

DNA: TGCGCCAGCAGCTTGACAGGGGTCTACGAGCAGTACTTC
CDR3: CASSLTGVYEQYF
D: TRBD1
V: TRBV5-1
size: .
J: TRBJ2-7

DNA: TGTGCTAGTGGTTTCGCCCGAAAGGACGAGCGGGACTCCTACGAGCAGTACTTC
CDR3: CASGFARKDERDSYEQYF
D: TRBD2
V: TRBV12-5
size: .
J: TRBJ2-7

DNA: TGTGCCAGCAGCTTCGTGACAGGTGACTCCTACGAGCAGTACTTC
CDR3: CASSFVTGDSYEQYF
D: .
V: TRBV7-2
size: .
J: TRBJ2-7

DNA: TGTGCCAGCAGTACAGGGGGCTATAGCAATCAGCCCCAGCATTTT
CDR3: CASSTGGYSNQPQHF
D: TRBD1
V: TRBV9
size: .
J: TRBJ1-5

DNA: TGTGCCAGCAGCCAAGCACAGGGTAACTATGGCTACACCTTC
CDR3: CASSQAQGNYGYTF
D: .
V: TRBV3-1/TRBV3-2
size: .
J: TRBJ1-2

DNA: TGTGCCAGCAGTAGGGGACAGGGCTACGAGCAGTACTTC
CDR3: CASSRGQGYEQYF
D: TRBD1
V: TRBV6-5
size: .
J: TRBJ2-7

DNA: TGTGCCAGCAGCTTATCGACTGGCCGCAATCAGCCCCAGCATTTT
CDR3: CASSLSTGRNQPQHF
D: .
V: TRBV7-2
size: .
J: TRBJ1-5

DNA: TGTGCCAGCAGCTTAATGACTAGCGGGAGGGTGCGAGATGAGCAGTTCTTC
CDR3: CASSLMTSGRVRDEQFF
D: TRBD2
V: TRBV11-2
size: .
J: TRBJ2-1

DNA: TGCGCCAGCAGCCAAGGGAGCTCCTACGAGCAGTACTTC
CDR3: CASSQGSSYEQYF
D: .
V: TRBV4-3
size: .
J: TRBJ2-7

DNA: TGTGCCAGTAGTATTAAGCCCCTATTTGGTGAGCAGTTCTTC
CDR3: CASSIKPLFGEQFF
D: .
V: TRBV19
size: .
J: TRBJ2-1

DNA: TGTGCCAGCAGTTTTGGGGGACTTTCCTACAATGAGCAGTTCTTC
CDR3: CASSFGGLSYNEQFF
D: .
V: TRBV28
size: once
J: TRBJ2-1